This T cell receptor (beta chain) was observed in a study of regulatory T cells in long-lasting Graves disease. Whole-study results and caveats: TRBV28, TRBJ1-2 and TRBJ2-5 emerged as the favored segments in persistent disease.

Germline V gene data show CDR1 as GTSNPN and CDR2 as SVGIG (reference sequence). This CDR3 contains 14 residues. Trimming cost V 5 bases and J 5 bases; bases outside gene matches: 6. Building the TCR beta libraries relied on iRepertoire HTBI primers, and CDR3 regions underwent Arm-PCR. TCRdb ran MiXCR on the multiplex PCR reads and lists one entry per CDR3 protein. Among under 300,000 distinct CDR3 sequences listed, 20% were seen once. Remarks on this clonotype: Its cognate antigen is unknown.

Time point noted: newly diagnosed GD, antithyroid drugs for less than 3 months. PBMC RNA served as the TCR library source. In this cohort, patients came from an endocrinology department located in Xi'an, China. From each patient, roughly 10 milliliters of peripheral blood was drawn and collected into an EDTA anticoagulant tube. This chain links TRBV30 with TRBJ1-4; 9 bases fit TRBD1. The source was peripheral blood mononuclear cells (PBMCs), collected at new diagnosis, from a patient treated with antithyroid drugs. The TCR originated in a female donor with Graves disease. The CDR3 bases are TGTGCCTGGTCACTGGGGACAGGGAATGAAAAACTGTTTTTT. Translation: CAWSLGTGNEKLFF.